The rows below give T cell receptor beta chains drawn from one sample of a study of identical twins. Via MiXCR, TCRdb re-called the 5' RACE reads, giving one row per CDR3 protein. Altogether some 460,000 distinct CDR3 sequences are present, over 12% being singletons, with the ten largest covering roughly 0.5%. The same specimen was also included in a second study, on yellow fever vaccine responses in identical twins.

Sequencing input: CD4+ T cells sorted from blood. These receptors originate from a woman aged 18-30 years in good health. Both conserved end residues are part of each CDR3. The D gene is left open where the match is weak.

V,D,CDR3
TRBV5-5,TRBD2,CASSLVVAGETQYF
TRBV5-1,-,CASSPDPGYGELFF
TRBV27,-,CASSLWPRGLETQYF
TRBV15,-,CATSRDLATDTQYF
TRBV20-1,TRBD1,CSARADRGNEQYF
TRBV5-5,-,CASSLAYGEDTQYF
TRBV7-9,TRBD2,CASSSILAGGKDTQYF
TRBV3-1,-,CASSQQTPNEQFF
TRBV29-1,-,CSVAGTYEQYF
TRBV27,-,CASSKGSYEQYF
TRBV5-4,TRBD2,CASSQETSVGTDTQYF
TRBV7-2,-,CASSFGEWANEKLFF
TRBV29-1,TRBD2,CSVETSGRATGELFF
TRBV3-1,-,CASSHGLTVVTDTQYF
TRBV4-1,-,CASSQDWLAQDKNIQYF
TRBV24-1,-,CATSDRAGPYNEQFF